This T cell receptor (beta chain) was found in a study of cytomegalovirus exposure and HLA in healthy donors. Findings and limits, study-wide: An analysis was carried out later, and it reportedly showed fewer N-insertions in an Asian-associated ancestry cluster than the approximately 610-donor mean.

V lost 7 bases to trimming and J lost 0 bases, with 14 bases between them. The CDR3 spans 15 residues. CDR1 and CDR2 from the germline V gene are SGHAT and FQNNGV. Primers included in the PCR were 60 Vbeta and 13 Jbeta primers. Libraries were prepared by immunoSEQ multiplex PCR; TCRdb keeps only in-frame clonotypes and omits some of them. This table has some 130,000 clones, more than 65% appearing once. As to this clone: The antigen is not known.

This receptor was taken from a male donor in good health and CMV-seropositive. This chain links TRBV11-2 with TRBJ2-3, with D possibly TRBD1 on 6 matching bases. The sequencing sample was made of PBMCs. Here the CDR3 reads CASTPGAFSTDTQYF. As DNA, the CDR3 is TGTGCCAGCACCCCAGGGGCTTTTAGCACAGATACGCAGTATTTT.